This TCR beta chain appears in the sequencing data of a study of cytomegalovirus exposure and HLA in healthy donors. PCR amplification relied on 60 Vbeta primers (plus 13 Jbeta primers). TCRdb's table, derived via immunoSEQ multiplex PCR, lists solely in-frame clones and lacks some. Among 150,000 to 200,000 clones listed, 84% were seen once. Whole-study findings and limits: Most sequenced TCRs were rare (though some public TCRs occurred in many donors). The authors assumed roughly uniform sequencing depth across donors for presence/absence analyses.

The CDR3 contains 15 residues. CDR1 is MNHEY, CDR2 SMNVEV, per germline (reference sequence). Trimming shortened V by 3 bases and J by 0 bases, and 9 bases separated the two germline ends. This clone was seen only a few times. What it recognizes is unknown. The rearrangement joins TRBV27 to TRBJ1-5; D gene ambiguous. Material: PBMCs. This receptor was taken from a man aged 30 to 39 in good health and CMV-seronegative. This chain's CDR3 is CASSFNGDSNQPQHF. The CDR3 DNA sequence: TGTGCCAGCAGTTTTAACGGGGATAGCAATCAGCCCCAGCATTTT.